This T cell receptor beta chain was sequenced for a study of spatial heterogeneity in lung cancer. Study in general: Alpha-chain sequences were consistently detected less often than beta-chain sequences.

Time point indicated: sample taken at primary tumor resection. Patients with untreated early-stage non-small cell lung cancer, numbering approximately 70, were the donors. Unsorted whole RNA samples from tumor, nontumor lung or frozen PBMC were sequenced. Regarding the study as a whole: Tallies of expanded TCRs, which were sorted into ubiquitous and regional groups, correlated with counts of ubiquitous and regional nonsynonymous mutations, respectively. It was found that expanded intratumoral alpha and beta TCR counts tracked tumor mutation counts.

This CDR3 is 16 amino acids long. The V gene's germline CDR1 is LGHNA and CDR2 YNFKEQ. Between the trimmed V and J ends, which lost 0 bases and 6 bases, there was a span of 12 bases. TCRdb independently ran MiXCR on the 5' RACE reads; one entry per CDR3 protein. There are 4,400 or so distinct CDR3 sequences in the sample; approximately 13% occur only once, and roughly 26% lies in the top ten. Concerning this clonotype itself: The antigen remains unidentified. For a library built for alpha chains, this beta chain is a stray read; little rests on its size.

The sequenced sample was lung tumor tissue, obtained at surgery. The receptor comes from a male donor with early-stage non-small cell lung cancer. V is TRBV4-2 and J is TRBJ1-6; D gene unclear. The CDR3: CASSQEAGFTNSPLHF. In DNA form, the CDR3 reads TGTGCCAGCAGCCAAGAAGCGGGTTTTACTAATTCACCCCTCCACTTT.